The clone carrying this T cell receptor beta chain showed up many times. The antigen is unknown. The data were obtained in a study of CD8 T cells in ankylosing spondylitis. Overall study findings and caveats: Roughly 8 highly homologous variants made up a TCR beta motif, and this motif appeared characteristic of ankylosing spondylitis blood. Before this, some motif variants had been reported in reactive arthritis synovial fluid and blood.

TCRdb itself ran the 5' RACE reads through MiXCR, one entry per CDR3 protein. The sample holds some 240,000 distinct CDR3 sequences, 6% to 8% seen once. Trimming shortened V by 3 bases and J by 0 bases, and 17 bases separated the two germline ends. Germline CDR1 is MDHEN and CDR2 is SYDVKM. This CDR3 spans 17 amino acids. This TCR came from a male donor with ankylosing spondylitis. Sequencing input: blood, either unsorted or a sorted T cell fraction (not recorded which). The chain uses TRBV28 and TRBJ2-5; D is ambiguous. The CDR3: CASSFGPSETNQETQYF. The CDR3 nucleotides are TGTGCCAGCAGTTTCGGTCCCAGCGAAACTAACCAAGAGACCCAGTACTTC.